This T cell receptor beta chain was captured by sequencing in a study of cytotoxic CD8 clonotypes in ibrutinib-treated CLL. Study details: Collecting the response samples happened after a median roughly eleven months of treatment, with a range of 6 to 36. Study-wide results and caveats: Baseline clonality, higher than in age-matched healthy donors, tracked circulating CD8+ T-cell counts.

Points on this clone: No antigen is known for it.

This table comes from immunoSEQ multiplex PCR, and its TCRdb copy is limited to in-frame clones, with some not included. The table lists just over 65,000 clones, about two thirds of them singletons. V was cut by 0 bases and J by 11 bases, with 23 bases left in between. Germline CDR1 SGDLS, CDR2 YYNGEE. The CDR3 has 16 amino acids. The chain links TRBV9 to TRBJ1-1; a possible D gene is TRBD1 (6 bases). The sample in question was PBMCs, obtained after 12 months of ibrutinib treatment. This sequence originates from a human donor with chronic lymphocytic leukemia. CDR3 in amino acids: CASSVVSVGTPAPAFF. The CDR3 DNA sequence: TGTGCCAGCAGCGTAGTGTCAGTCGGGACACCTGCCCCGGCTTTCTTT. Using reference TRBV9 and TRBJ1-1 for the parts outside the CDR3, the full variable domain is DSGVTQTPKHLITATGQRVTLRCSPRSGDLSVYWYQQSLDQGLQFLIQYYNGEERAKGNILERFSAQQFPDLHSELNLSSLELGDSALYFCASSVVSVGTPAPAFFGQGTRLTVV.